Shown below are 28 T cell receptor beta chains from a single sample sequenced in a study of regulatory T cells in long-lasting Graves disease. The time point: newly diagnosed GD, antithyroid drugs for less than 3 months. From RNA extracted from PBMCs, the TCR library was made. The authors built TCR beta libraries using iRepertoire HTBI primers and Arm-PCR of CDR3 regions. TCRdb ran MiXCR on the multiplex PCR reads and lists one entry per CDR3 protein. The sample lists some 500,000 distinct CDR3 sequences; about 16% were seen once. This same sample was also taken into another study, of T cells in Graves' hyperthyroidism and ophthalmopathy.

Material: peripheral blood mononuclear cells (PBMCs), obtained at new diagnosis, from a patient treated with antithyroid drugs. The receptors derive from a woman aged 40 to 65 with Graves disease.

At least ten counts were recorded for this clonotype. The chain employs TRBV11-2 and TRBJ1-2, with 8 positions matching TRBD1. Germline V gene lookup returns CDR1 SGHAT and CDR2 FQNNGV. This CDR3 is 15 amino acids long. V trimming: 4 bases; J trimming: 5 bases; junction bases outside the gene matches: 9. CDR3 in DNA: TGTGCCAGCAGCTCCCGGGCAGGGGGCTTGTATGGCTACACCTTC. This gives the protein CASSSRAGGLYGYTF.

In its sample, this clonotype was seen many times. The chain couples TRBV12-3 or TRBV12-4 to TRBJ2-3; 8 positions agree with TRBD2. Trimming removed 5 bases from V and 0 bases from J; junction bases left unmatched: 7. CDR3 size: 16 residues. This CDR3 is CASSPIAGTSTDTQYF. The CDR3 DNA reads as TGTGCCAGCAGTCCTATAGCGGGGACAAGCACAGATACGCAGTATTTT.

This clonotype was seen repeatedly, ten times or more. This chain links TRBV10-3 with TRBJ2-3; TRBD1 or TRBD2 may be the D gene (5 bases each). CDR1 ENHRY and CDR2 SYGVKD come from the germline V gene. Trimming shortened V by 0 bases and J by 2 bases, and 12 bases separated the two germline ends. The CDR3 is 16 amino acids. The CDR3 bases are TGTGCCATCAGTGAGTCCCCCGGGGCGAACACAGATACGCAGTATTTT. Translated, it gives CAISESPGANTDTQYF.

The V and J genes are TRBV7-3 and TRBJ1-3, with a weak D call TRBD1 (5 bases). Germline loops: CDR1 SGHTA, CDR2 FQGTGA. The length of the CDR3 is 12 residues. V lost 8 bases to trimming and J lost 1 base, with 6 bases between them. The CDR3 here is CASPGSGNTIYF. The CDR3 nucleotides read TGTGCCAGCCCAGGGTCTGGAAACACCATATATTTT. The full variable domain, with the rest looked up from reference TRBV7-3 and TRBJ1-3, is GAGVSQTPSNKVTEKGKYVELRCDPISGHTALYWYRQSLGQGPEFLIYFQGTGAADDSGLPNDRFFAVRPEGSVSTLKIQRTERGDSAVYLCASPGSGNTIYFGEGSWLTVV.

This clonotype has only a few counts. The rearrangement joins TRBV5-1 to TRBJ2-7; D not certain. Germline V CDR1 and CDR2: SGHRS, YFSETQ. This CDR3 has 17 amino acids. The V end lost 0 bases, the J end lost 0 bases, and 16 bases lay between the germline ends. The CDR3 sequence: CASSLGMGSSSSYEQYF. The CDR3 DNA reads as TGCGCCAGCAGCTTGGGGATGGGCAGTTCCAGCTCCTACGAGCAGTACTTC.

Many counts were recorded for this clonotype. The gene calls are TRBV2 and TRBJ2-5, with a weak D call TRBD2 (6 bases). The CDR3 extends over 15 amino acids. Germline CDR1 is SNHLY and CDR2 is FYNNEI. Trimming took 3 bases from V and 4 from J, leaving 15 bases between them. CDR3 sequence reads: CASSDILEGGETQYF. The CDR3 DNA reads TGTGCCAGCAGTGATATCTTGGAGGGTGGAGAGACCCAGTACTTC.

This clonotype was recorded at least ten times. V is TRBV10-1 and J is TRBJ2-3; TRBD1 matches 11 bases. This CDR3 region has 16 residues. Germline trimming cut 2 bases from V and 1 base from J; bases unmatched to any gene: 2. From germline, CDR1 is WNHNN and CDR2 SYGVQD (reference sequence). In DNA form, the CDR3 reads TGCGCCAGCAGTGAGGGGACAGGGGGGGGCACAGATACGCAGTATTTT. This gives the protein CASSEGTGGGTDTQYF.

This clonotype was counted between two and nine times. The chain couples TRBV6-1 to TRBJ2-7, with D perhaps matching TRBD2 (6 bases). The CDR3 runs to 15 residues. Germline lookup yields CDR1 MNHNS and CDR2 SASEGT. The V end lost 3 bases, the J end lost 4 bases, and 16 bases lay between the germline ends. This CDR3 reads CASSEISGDLYEQYF. CDR3 in DNA: TGTGCCAGCAGTGAGATTTCGGGGGATTTATACGAGCAGTACTTC.

CDR3 loop: CASSVGDSFYEQYF. The CDR3 coding sequence is TGTGCCAGCAGCGTAGGAGACTCTTTCTACGAGCAGTACTTC. The chain carries TRBV9 and TRBJ2-7; D remains unclear. This CDR3 comprises 14 residues. Germline V gives CDR1 SGDLS, CDR2 YYNGEE. The V gene lost 0 bases and the J gene lost 3 bases, with 10 bases spanning the gap. Looking up the rest from reference TRBV9 and TRBJ2-7 gives the full variable domain: DSGVTQTPKHLITATGQRVTLRCSPRSGDLSVYWYQQSLDQGLQFLIQYYNGEERAKGNILERFSAQQFPDLHSELNLSSLELGDSALYFCASSVGDSFYEQYFGPGTRLTVT.

The chain recombines TRBV6-1 with TRBJ2-2; 10 bases are a match to TRBD1. Germline assignment: CDR1 MNHNS and CDR2 SASEGT. The V and J ends lost 6 bases and 7 bases, in that order; junction bases with no gene match: 11. The CDR3 consists of 16 residues. This chain's CDR3 is CASSSPGQGIGGELFF. Here the CDR3 DNA reads TGTGCCAGCAGCTCCCCGGGACAGGGGATTGGCGGGGAGCTGTTTTTT.

This clonotype was observed a handful of times. The chain couples TRBV20-1 to TRBJ2-3; D is unclear. The CDR3 has 13 residues. Germline V gives CDR1 DFQATT, CDR2 SNEGSKA (reference sequence). Trimming left V 0 bases short and J 4 bases short, with 8 bases between. Here the CDR3 reads CSARDLGADTQYF. The CDR3 DNA sequence: TGCAGTGCTAGAGATCTCGGCGCAGATACGCAGTATTTT.

Comment on this clonotype: A junction boundary mismatches the germline segment, possibly from a read error. The genes are TRBV18 and TRBJ1-1, with D possibly TRBD1 on 5 matching bases. Looked up from germline, CDR1 is KGHSH and CDR2 is LQKENI. The CDR3 totals 14 residues. As DNA, the CDR3 is TGTGCCAGCTCACCGAGGGACGGAGCTACTGAAGCTTCCTTT. Amino acids: CASSPRDGATEASF. The complete variable domain, with remaining parts taken from reference TRBV18 and TRBJ1-1, reads NAGVMQNPRHLVRRRGQEARLRCSPMKGHSHVYWYRQLPEEGLKFMVYLQKENIIDESGMPKERFSAEFPKEGPSILRIQQVVRGDSAAYFCASSPRDGATEASFGQGTRLTVV.

This clonotype was seen repeatedly, ten times or more. The chain joins TRBV30 to TRBJ2-1; TRBD2 is a possible D gene (6 bases). Germline lookup yields CDR1 GTSNPN and CDR2 SVGIG (reference sequence). V gave up 1 base and J gave up 9 bases, with 13 bases separating them. This CDR3 region has 13 residues. In nucleotides, the CDR3 is TGTGCCTGGAGTGCCGGGGGAGGAAGTGAGCAGTTCTTC. This translates into CAWSAGGGSEQFF.

This clonotype was seen more than once but under ten times. The DNA of the CDR3 is TGTGCCAGCAGCGTAGAAGGGAACAATCAGCCCCAGCATTTT. Protein product: CASSVEGNNQPQHF. The rearrangement joins TRBV9 to TRBJ1-5; unclear D gene. The germline CDR1 and CDR2 sequences are SGDLS and YYNGEE. CDR3 length: 14 residues. V shed 0 bases and J shed 3 bases, with 7 bases lying between them.

This clonotype has at least ten counts. The chain links TRBV9 to TRBJ2-7, with D unresolved. Trimming removed 0 bases at V and 1 base at J, with 11 bases between. CDR1 SGDLS and CDR2 YYNGEE come from the germline V gene. CDR3 size: 15 residues. CDR3 loop: CASSVDIGRSYEQYF. The CDR3 DNA reads as TGTGCCAGCAGCGTAGATATAGGGCGTTCCTACGAGCAGTACTTC.

V is TRBV5-4 and J is TRBJ1-6; D not certain. There are 15 residues in the CDR3. V was clipped by 0 bases and J by 7 bases, with 11 bases between them. From germline, CDR1 is SGHNT and CDR2 YYREEE (reference sequence). CDR3 region: CASSLAEGGNSPLHF. CDR3 in DNA: TGTGCCAGCAGCTTGGCGGAGGGCGGGAATTCACCCCTCCACTTT. Supplemented by reference TRBV5-4 and TRBJ1-6, the full variable domain reads ETGVTQSPTHLIKTRGQQVTLRCSSQSGHNTVSWYQQALGQGPQFIFQYYREEENGRGNFPPRFSGLQFPNYSSELNVNALELDDSALYLCASSLAEGGNSPLHFGNGTRLTVT.

This clonotype was counted a single time. The rearrangement links TRBV6-2 or TRBV6-3 to TRBJ1-4; TRBD1 is a possible D gene (5 bases). Germline CDR1 is MNHEY and CDR2 is SVGEGT. V lost 6 bases to trimming and J lost 1 base, with 15 bases between them. The CDR3 runs to 16 residues. The CDR3 is CASRSRGGVTNEKLFF. The DNA for the CDR3 is TGTGCCAGCAGATCCCGGGGCGGGGTAACTAATGAAAAACTGTTTTTT.

This clonotype was observed at least ten times. The chain combines TRBV6-1 with TRBJ1-1, with D possibly TRBD1 on 5 matching bases. V was cut by 2 bases and J by 5 bases, with 12 bases left in between. CDR3 length equals 14 residues. The germline gives CDR1 MNHNS, CDR2 SASEGT. CDR3 protein: CASSESRARTEAFF. The CDR3 DNA follows: TGTGCCAGCAGTGAAAGCAGGGCGAGGACTGAAGCTTTCTTT.

This clonotype was detected a few times. V and J are TRBV5-4 and TRBJ2-1, with D unresolved. The CDR3 covers 13 residues. V shed 1 base and J shed 8 bases, with 10 bases lying between them. CDR1 and CDR2 (germline): SGHNT, YYREEE (reference sequence). The CDR3 loop reads CASSLTTSHEQFF. The DNA of the CDR3 is TGTGCCAGCAGCTTGACCACGTCGCATGAGCAGTTCTTC.

This clonotype was counted many times. The rearrangement uses TRBV6-5 and TRBJ1-1; D gene unclear. CDR1 and CDR2 (germline): MNHEY, SVGAGI. The CDR3 spans 16 residues. With 2 bases removed from V and 0 bases from J, the gap between germline ends came to 13 bases. CDR3 amino acids: CASSYGAGAMNTEAFF. DNA for the CDR3: TGTGCCAGCAGTTACGGAGCAGGAGCCATGAACACTGAAGCTTTCTTT.

This clonotype appeared a few times. The chain recombines TRBV19 with TRBJ2-1, with TRBD2 identical over 9 bases. The CDR3 sequence is 17 residues long. Trimming removed 0 bases from V and 3 bases from J; junction bases left unmatched: 6. Germline values: CDR1 LNHDA, CDR2 SQIVND (reference sequence). The CDR3 DNA reads as TGTGCCAGTAGTATAGATGCGGGGGGGCCCTACTACAATGAGCAGTTCTTC. Its translation: CASSIDAGGPYYNEQFF.

This clonotype was found many times. The V call is TRBV10-3, the J call TRBJ2-3; possible D gene TRBD2, 6 bases. CDR1 and CDR2 from the germline V gene are ENHRY and SYGVKD. Trimming stripped 6 bases from V and 2 bases from J, with 12 bases between. This CDR3 has 14 residues. The CDR3 region has the DNA TGTGCCATCAGCCGACTAGAATACACAGATACGCAGTATTTT. Its translation: CAISRLEYTDTQYF.

This clonotype was recorded a few times. J is TRBJ1-2 and V is TRBV7-2; D may be TRBD1 (6 bases). The CDR3 consists of 14 residues. Germline loops: CDR1 SGHTA, CDR2 FQGNSA. Deletions cut 5 bases from V and 6 bases from J, with 16 bases between. The CDR3 coding sequence is TGTGCCAGCAGCCACAGGGTTGGTGGGCATGGCTACACCTTC. Its protein is CASSHRVGGHGYTF. The full variable domain, in which reference TRBV7-2 and TRBJ1-2 provide the parts outside the CDR3, is GAGVSQSPSNKVTEKGKDVELRCDPISGHTALYWYRQSLGQGLEFLIYFQGNSAPDKSGLPSDRFSAERTGGSVSTLTIQRTQQEDSAVYLCASSHRVGGHGYTFGSGTRLTVV.

This clonotype was seen ten or more times. The rearrangement links TRBV6-1 to TRBJ1-1, with 8 positions matching TRBD1. The CDR3 loop spans 15 amino acids. V was clipped by 3 bases and J by 0 bases; unmatched bases: 3. Germline lookup yields CDR1 MNHNS and CDR2 SASEGT. CDR3 protein: CASSEDRAMNTEAFF. The CDR3 DNA is TGTGCCAGCAGTGAGGACAGGGCTATGAACACTGAAGCTTTCTTT.

This clonotype has just a few counts. The chain joins TRBV25-1 to TRBJ1-2, with D unclear. With 3 bases removed from V and 8 bases from J, the gap between germline ends came to 13 bases. This CDR3 region has 13 residues. Germline values: CDR1 MGHDK, CDR2 SYGVNS. The CDR3 spells CASSEIGVGGYTF. The CDR3, as DNA: TGTGCCAGCAGTGAGATCGGGGTGGGAGGCTACACCTTC.

This clonotype was counted between two and nine times. The V call is TRBV10-2, the J call TRBJ1-1, with 7 bases that match TRBD1. The CDR3 covers 19 residues. The germline gives CDR1 WSHSY, CDR2 SAAADI. V trimming: 6 bases; J trimming: 1 base; junction bases outside the gene matches: 20. This CDR3 is CASSYRGGDWIGGNTEAFF. The CDR3 region has the DNA TGCGCCAGCAGCTACAGGGGTGGAGATTGGATTGGAGGGAACACTGAAGCTTTCTTT.

This clonotype was found a few times. The chain carries TRBV20-1 and TRBJ1-6, with 9 bases matching TRBD1. With 6 bases clipped from V and 7 bases from J, the junction kept 4 bases outside the gene matches. Germline V gene data show CDR1 as DFQATT and CDR2 as SNEGSKA (reference sequence). CDR3 length: 13 amino acids. The CDR3 sequence is CSAIQGANSPLHF. In DNA, the CDR3 is TGCAGTGCCATACAGGGGGCAAATTCACCCCTCCACTTT.

This clonotype was detected many times. The V call is TRBV27, the J call TRBJ1-1, with D possibly being TRBD1 (5 bases). Per germline, CDR1 MNHEY and CDR2 SMNVEV (reference sequence). V dropped 2 bases and J dropped 10 bases, with 14 bases sitting between them. The CDR3 is 13 amino acids. This chain's CDR3 is CASSLVEGSAAFF. Here the CDR3 DNA reads TGTGCCAGCAGTTTAGTAGAGGGGTCGGCAGCTTTCTTT.